This TCR beta chain was sequenced for a study of long-term antiretroviral therapy in people with HIV. Study details: Earliest sampling preceded the 2015 immediate-ART recommendation by about a decade.

The CDR3 extends over 15 amino acids. Trimming removed 2 bases from V and 0 bases from J; junction bases left unmatched: 4. Looked up from germline, CDR1 is MNHEY and CDR2 is SVGAGI. The run of the v3.0 immunoSEQ assay was at survey level. It was roughly 40,000-55,000 T-cell genomes per sample that sequencing targeted. The method was immunoSEQ multiplex PCR; TCRdb's version includes in-frame clones alone and lacks a portion of them. Of 17,000 or so clones listed, approximately 79% were seen once; the top ten hold less than 10%. The sequence was collected from a man aged 25 to 40 with HIV. The input for sequencing was unsorted PBMCs, taken at the start of antiretroviral therapy. The chain couples TRBV6-5 to TRBJ2-7; 7 bases are a match to TRBD1. This CDR3 is CASSYDRVGSYEQYF. The CDR3, as DNA: TGTGCCAGCAGTTACGACAGGGTCGGCTCCTACGAGCAGTACTTC.